Below are 10 T cell receptor beta chains sequenced from a single sample in a study of T cell changes during pregnancy in multiple sclerosis (dated by TCRdb to about 2019). Receptor libraries were prepared by the immunoSEQ multiplex PCR assay. This is the immuneACCESS table as TCRdb keeps it, with only in-frame sequences that have V and J called. A part of the clones is gone; compared with another copy, unresolved V genes explain less than half, and the rest is unexplained. Present in this sample are around 71,000 clones, approximately 92% of which were seen just once. The top ten hold 1% to 1.5% of the sample. This specimen was peripheral blood, taken in the third trimester of pregnancy. The receptors come from a female donor with multiple sclerosis, enrolled in a pregnancy study.

The chain is built from TRBV11-2 and TRBJ1-1; D is uncertain. Germline values: CDR1 SGHAT, CDR2 FQNNGV. The CDR3 sequence is 13 residues long. Trimming took 5 bases from V and 11 from J, leaving 18 bases between them. The CDR3 bases are TGTGCCAGCAGCCCCTTCCCCGGGAGGGTTGCTTTCTTT. Its protein product is CASSPFPGRVAFF.

This chain connects TRBV28 to TRBJ2-3, with 9 positions matching TRBD2. The CDR3 runs to 17 residues. The germline gives CDR1 MDHEN, CDR2 SYDVKM. The V segment lost 1 base and the J segment 2 bases; nucleotides outside the gene matches: 7. CDR3 loop: CASSLFSGGRVTDTQYF. The CDR3 region has the DNA TGTGCCAGCAGTTTATTTTCTGGCGGGAGGGTCACAGATACGCAGTATTTT.

J is TRBJ1-5 and V is TRBV7-2; possible D gene TRBD1, 6 bases. This CDR3 is built from 12 residues. From germline, CDR1 is SGHTA and CDR2 FQGNSA. CDR3 sequence (DNA): TGTGCGACCCGACAGGAGAATCAGCCCCAGCATTTT. It translates to CATRQENQPQHF.

The V call is TRBV2, the J call TRBJ2-2; 9 bases line up with TRBD1. CDR1 and CDR2 (germline): SNHLY, FYNNEI. V lost 6 bases, J lost 5 bases, and 1 base stayed unmatched. This CDR3 spans 13 amino acids. DNA of the CDR3: TGTGCCAGCAGCGGACAGGGGACCGGGGAGCTGTTTTTT. Its translation is CASSGQGTGELFF.

This clone was recorded a few times. The rearrangement uses TRBV27 and TRBJ2-3; 8 bases line up with TRBD1. Germline CDR1 is MNHEY and CDR2 is SMNVEV (reference sequence). The CDR3 is 18 amino acids. V shed 5 bases and J 4 bases; nucleotides not matched to a gene: 17. CDR3 nucleotide sequence: TGTGCCAGCAGTCCAAACTTCTACAGGGGGTATGTGGCAGATACGCAGTATTTT. Amino acid sequence: CASSPNFYRGYVADTQYF.

The chain recombines TRBV5-4 with TRBJ2-3; no firm D call. From germline, CDR1 is SGHNT and CDR2 YYREEE (reference sequence). Deletions cut 2 bases from V and 0 bases from J, with 7 bases between. The CDR3 is 14 residues long. The CDR3 DNA is TGTGCCAGCAGCTTTTCAGGAAGCACAGATACGCAGTATTTT. Translation: CASSFSGSTDTQYF.

There are a few counts of this clone. The chain links TRBV6-5 to TRBJ1-2, with a possible D match to TRBD1 (6 bases). The CDR3 sequence is 13 residues long. From germline, CDR1 is MNHEY and CDR2 SVGAGI. V gave up 5 bases and J gave up 4 bases, with 11 bases separating them. The CDR3 loop reads CASSIDRRYGYTF. CDR3 DNA sequence: TGTGCCAGCAGTATCGACAGGCGCTATGGCTACACCTTC.

The table lists this clone with a count of one. This sequence joins TRBV6-1 and TRBJ2-7, with 9 bases identical to TRBD1. V lost 6 bases to trimming and J lost 4 bases; unmatched junction nucleotides: 10. The CDR3 is 15 amino acids. Per the germline V gene, CDR1 is MNHNS and CDR2 is SASEGT. In DNA form, the CDR3 reads TGTGCCAGCAGAGCCGGGACAGGGATCCAATACGAGCAGTACTTC. It specifies CASRAGTGIQYEQYF.

The DNA of the CDR3 is TGTGCCAGCAGTCCACAGGGGTTCGGAAACACCATATATTTT. Translation gives CASSPQGFGNTIYF. V gene TRBV7-9 combines with J gene TRBJ1-3; 7 bases are shared with TRBD1. The V segment lost 6 bases and the J segment 4 bases; nucleotides outside the gene matches: 6. CDR1 SEHNR and CDR2 FQNEAQ come from the germline V gene (reference sequence). The CDR3 spans 14 residues.

The J gene is TRBJ2-1, the V gene TRBV5-5; weak D call: TRBD2 (6 bases). This CDR3 is 15 amino acids long. Trimming cost V 3 bases and J 4 bases, with 14 bases left between them. CDR1 and CDR2 (germline): SGHKS, YYEKEE (reference sequence). CDR3 residues: CASSYRLDLYNEQFF. For the CDR3, the DNA is TGTGCCAGCAGCTACAGACTAGATCTTTACAATGAGCAGTTCTTC.